A selection of T cell receptor beta chains follows, all from one sample in a study of blood T cell repertoires in COVID-19. Clones were read by immunoSEQ multiplex PCR, and TCRdb kept only the in-frame ones, dropping some. Of 150,000 to 200,000 clones listed, 70% to 90% are singletons. Sequences were obtained from peripheral blood. The receptors were sampled from a man aged 55 to 70 with acute or convalescent COVID-19. Each CDR3 is given with its conserved first and last residue. Fields, in order: J gene, V gene, clone size, D gene, CDR3 DNA, CDR3 protein. The D gene is left open where the match is weak. Some rows have no size entry. The others give once, few or many, or a class for an expanded clone.

TRBJ1-1 TRBV5-4 NA NA TGTGCCAGCAGCTTGGAGGGGTCCCGGAACACTGAAGCTTTCTTT CASSLEGSRNTEAFF
TRBJ2-2 TRBV19 once TRBD1 TGTGCCAGTAGTATTAAGACAGGGGTAGGGTACACCGGGGAGCTGTTTTTT CASSIKTGVGYTGELFF
TRBJ2-5 TRBV28 NA TRBD2 TGTGCCACCGCCGGGGGGGGCCAAGAGACCCAGTACTTC CATAGGGQETQYF
TRBJ2-3 TRBV6-5 once TRBD1 TGTGCCAGCAGCTTAGGACAGGATGCCAGCACGCAGTATTTT CASSLGQDASTQYF
TRBJ2-7 TRBV29-1 NA NA TGCAGCGTTGTCTTAGGCGAGAGGGACTACGAGCAGTACTTC CSVVLGERDYEQYF
TRBJ2-7 TRBV5-8 NA NA TGTGCCAGCAGCTTGACAGGGCCCTACGAGCAGTACTTC CASSLTGPYEQYF
TRBJ1-1 TRBV7-9 NA NA TGTGCCAGCAGCTTAGTCGCAGGGAACACTGAAGCTTTCTTT CASSLVAGNTEAFF
TRBJ2-1 TRBV9 NA TRBD2 TGTGCCAGCAGCTCCCGGGGGGAGAGCTCCTACAATGAGCAGTTCTTC CASSSRGESSYNEQFF
TRBJ1-1 TRBV24-1 NA TRBD1 TGTGCCACCAGGGCAGGGGGCATGAACACTGAAGCTTTCTTT CATRAGGMNTEAFF
TRBJ2-1 TRBV6-4 NA TRBD1 TGTGCCACACCGGGACAGGGAATCTACAATGAGCAGTTCTTC CATPGQGIYNEQFF
TRBJ2-1 TRBV6-5 NA NA TGTGCCAGCAGTACTCCCGATTATGAGCAGTTCTTC CASSTPDYEQFF
TRBJ2-7 TRBV28 NA NA TGTGCCAGCAGTTCGGGACTGGCAACCTACGAGCAGTACTTC CASSSGLATYEQYF
TRBJ2-1 TRBV9 NA TRBD1 TGTGCCAGCACCGAATTTGGGGGACAGCTGAATGAGCAGTTCTTC CASTEFGGQLNEQFF
TRBJ2-2 TRBV7-9 NA TRBD2 TGTGCCAGCAGCGAACCGGCGGGAGGGGGCGCGCTGGTGACCGGGGAGCTGTTTTTT CASSEPAGGGALVTGELFF
TRBJ1-5 TRBV9 NA NA TGTGCCAGCAGCGTAGCGTCGGGGGTTGGTCAGCCCCAGCATTTT CASSVASGVGQPQHF
TRBJ2-7 TRBV11-3 NA TRBD2 TGTGCCAGCAGCTTACTCCGCAGCGGGAGGTTTCGCTACGAGCAGTACTTC CASSLLRSGRFRYEQYF
TRBJ2-7 TRBV6-5 NA TRBD2 TGTGCCAGCAGTTATGAAGCAGGGAGGGACGAGCAGTACTTC CASSYEAGRDEQYF
TRBJ2-7 TRBV27 NA NA TGTGCCAGCAGTTCCTCGCCGACATTTTACGAGCAGTACTTC CASSSSPTFYEQYF
TRBJ2-1 TRBV24-1 once TRBD2 TGTGCCACCAGTGATCCGAAGCGGGGCCCCGTCGGTGAGCAGTTCTTC CATSDPKRGPVGEQFF
TRBJ1-2 TRBV28 NA NA TGTGCTCTCGGGGGGCTGGGTGGCTACACCTTC CALGGLGGYTF
TRBJ1-2 TRBV4-3 NA TRBD1 TGCGCCAGCAGCCAAGCCACGACAGGGTATAACTATGGCTACACCTTC CASSQATTGYNYGYTF
TRBJ1-1 TRBV11-2 NA TRBD1 TGTGCCAGCACACATTACGGGGACAGGGGTGGGGACACTGAAGCTTTCTTT CASTHYGDRGGDTEAFF
TRBJ1-2 TRBV7-9 NA TRBD1 TGTGCCAGCAGGACTGGACAGGGGACCAACTATGGCTACACCTTC CASRTGQGTNYGYTF
TRBJ2-2 TRBV9 NA TRBD2 TGTGCCAGCAGCGCGGGACTAGCGGAACCCCGGGGCACCGGGGAGCTGTTTTTT CASSAGLAEPRGTGELFF
TRBJ1-2 TRBV19 NA TRBD1 TGTGCCAGTAGTTATCCCAGGGGGCTCAACTATGGCTACACCTTC CASSYPRGLNYGYTF
TRBJ2-2 TRBV4-3 NA NA TGCGCCAGCAGCCGGGAGACTGGCACCGGGGAGCTGTTTTTT CASSRETGTGELFF
TRBJ1-2 TRBV7-9 NA TRBD1 TGTGCCAGCAGCTCGGGACAGGGGGCGAAGAGTGGTGGCTACACCTTC CASSSGQGAKSGGYTF
TRBJ2-5 TRBV7-2 NA NA TGTGCCAGCAGCCCATCCCAAGAGACCCAGTACTTC CASSPSQETQYF
TRBJ2-1 TRBV6-1 NA NA TGTGCCAGCAGTGAAGCGGGACTGGGGGGCAATGAGCAGTTCTTC CASSEAGLGGNEQFF
TRBJ1-2 TRBV19 NA NA TGTGCCAGTAGTACCAAAGACAGGCCTTACTATGGCTACACCTTC CASSTKDRPYYGYTF
TRBJ1-3 TRBV4-3 NA NA TGCGCCAGCAGCCAAGGACAGAGCTCTGGAAACACCATATATTTT CASSQGQSSGNTIYF
TRBJ2-1 TRBV5-1 NA TRBD1 TGCGCCAGCAGCTTGGAGGGACAGGATAACAATGAGCAGTTCTTC CASSLEGQDNNEQFF
TRBJ1-6 TRBV28 NA NA TGTGCCAGCAGTTTAGTATCCCGGGATAATTCACCCCTCCACTTT CASSLVSRDNSPLHF
TRBJ2-1 TRBV28 NA TRBD1 TGTGCCAGCAGTTCCTCCACTCCGGGACAGGGGTACAATGAGCAGTTCTTC CASSSSTPGQGYNEQFF
TRBJ2-4 TRBV6-1 once TRBD2 TGTGCCAGCAGTGAATTTTCTAGCGGGAGCGGGGTAGCCAAAAACATTCAGTACTTC CASSEFSSGSGVAKNIQYF
TRBJ1-1 TRBV28 NA NA TGTGCCAGCAGATTGACCTGGGGGGACACTGAAGCTTTCTTT CASRLTWGDTEAFF
TRBJ2-7 TRBV9 NA NA TGTGCCAGCAGCCCGGGACGGGACTTTTACGAGCAGTACTTC CASSPGRDFYEQYF
TRBJ1-5 TRBV27 few NA TGTGCCAGCAGTCGAGGGTTTGAACAGCCCCAGCATTTT CASSRGFEQPQHF
TRBJ1-3 TRBV6-5 NA NA TGTGCCAGCAGTTACAAAGCCGGCTCTGGAAACACCATATATTTT CASSYKAGSGNTIYF
TRBJ2-3 TRBV7-2 NA NA TGTGCCAGCAGCTTAGACTGGGCCTCCACAGATACGCAGTATTTT CASSLDWASTDTQYF